Listed here are 9 T cell receptor beta chains from one sample, sequenced in a study of cytomegalovirus exposure and HLA in healthy donors. In the PCR, 60 Vbeta and 13 Jbeta primers were used. The data were produced by immunoSEQ multiplex PCR, yet TCRdb's version contains in-frame clones alone and is incomplete. This table has 150,000 to 200,000 clones, 82% appearing once. Sequencing input: PBMCs. The receptors were sampled from a woman in her fifties or sixties in good health and CMV-seronegative.

This rearrangement joins TRBV28 to TRBJ1-1; D might be TRBD1 (6 bases). Between the trimmed V and J ends, which lost 8 bases and 2 bases, there was a span of 18 bases. This CDR3 comprises 15 residues. The germline V gene has CDR1 MDHEN and CDR2 SYDVKM. CDR3 region: CASGGGHSGNTEAFF. CDR3 nucleotides: TGTGCCAGCGGGGGGGGGCACAGCGGAAACACTGAAGCTTTCTTT.

This clone was observed once. As DNA, the CDR3 is TGTGCCTCGCACCAGAACAGGGGGCGGTATGGCTACACCTTC. Translating it yields CASHQNRGRYGYTF. This chain uses TRBV30 with TRBJ1-2; the match to TRBD1 covers 9 bases. Germline V lookup: CDR1 GTSNPN, CDR2 SVGIG (reference sequence). Trimming removed 7 bases from V and 5 bases from J; junction bases left unmatched: 11. This CDR3 is 14 amino acids long. Filled out from reference TRBV30 and TRBJ1-2, the complete variable domain reads SQTIHQWPATLVQPVGSPLSLECTVEGTSNPNLYWYRQAAGRGLQLLFYSVGIGQISSEVPQNLSASRPQDRQFILSSKKLLLSDSGFYLCASHQNRGRYGYTFGSGTRLTVV.

The rearrangement links TRBV7-3 to TRBJ2-2; no definite D call. Between the trimmed V and J ends, which lost 0 bases and 6 bases, there was a span of 5 bases. This CDR3 has 13 residues. CDR1 and CDR2 from the germline V gene are SGHTA and FQGTGA. In DNA form, the CDR3 reads TGTGCCAGCAGCTTAACCTCCCCCGGGGAGCTGTTTTTT. It is translated as CASSLTSPGELFF.

The chain links TRBV10-1 to TRBJ1-2; no firm D call. This CDR3 comprises 11 residues. Trimming removed 6 bases at V and 6 bases at J, with 8 bases between. Germline V gene data show CDR1 as WNHNN and CDR2 as SYGVQD (reference sequence). CDR3 amino acids: CASSPFHGYTF. CDR3 DNA sequence: TGCGCCAGCAGCCCATTCCATGGCTACACCTTC.

The J gene is TRBJ2-5, the V gene TRBV25-1; D perhaps matches TRBD2 (7 bases). The CDR3 has 15 amino acids. Germline assignment: CDR1 MGHDK and CDR2 SYGVNS. Deletions cut 6 bases from V and 1 base from J, with 15 bases between. The CDR3 nucleotides read TGTGCCAGCAGCTTTGGCGGGGGCTTCCAAGAGACCCAGTACTTC. Its protein product is CASSFGGGFQETQYF. Complete variable domain (other parts from reference TRBV25-1 and TRBJ2-5): EADIYQTPRYLVIGTGKKITLECSQTMGHDKMYWYQQDPGMELHLIHYSYGVNSTEKGDLSSESTVSRIRTEHFPLTLESARPSHTSQYLCASSFGGGFQETQYFGPGTRLLVL.

As to this clone: Other DNA sequences in this specimen translate into the identical CDR3. The rearrangement uses TRBV11-3 and TRBJ2-7, with a possible D match to TRBD1 (6 bases). The V gene's germline CDR1 is SGHNT and CDR2 YENEEA. The CDR3 is 13 residues long. Trimming left V 5 bases short and J 2 bases short, with 10 bases between. Written as DNA, the CDR3 is TGTGCCAGCAGCCTTGGACAGACCTACGAGCAGTACTTC. Its translation: CASSLGQTYEQYF.

The CDR3 here is CASSFAGGAETQYF. In DNA, the CDR3 is TGTGCCAGCAGTTTCGCGGGGGGGGCAGAGACCCAGTACTTC. This chain uses TRBV28 with TRBJ2-5, with 9 bases lining up with TRBD2. The CDR3 runs to 14 residues. Germline V gives CDR1 MDHEN, CDR2 SYDVKM. V dropped 3 bases and J dropped 4; count of bases not matched to a gene: 3.

The genes are TRBV6-1 and TRBJ2-5; 12 bases are shared with TRBD2. V dropped 2 bases and J dropped 5; count of bases not matched to a gene: 6. This CDR3 is built from 16 residues. CDR1 and CDR2 from the germline V gene are MNHNS and SASEGT. CDR3 protein: CASSEILAGGRETQYF. The DNA of the CDR3 is TGTGCCAGCAGTGAAATTCTAGCGGGGGGGCGGGAGACCCAGTACTTC.

The J gene is TRBJ2-3, the V gene TRBV6-1; TRBD2 matches at 10 bases. CDR3 length: 14 residues. Germline V gene sequence: CDR1 MNHNS, CDR2 SASEGT. J lost 1 base, V lost 7 bases, and 2 bases had no gene match. Here the CDR3 reads CASKGTSGTDTQYF. The CDR3 region has the DNA TGTGCCAGCAAAGGGACTAGCGGCACAGATACGCAGTATTTT.